This T cell receptor beta chain was recovered during a study of identical twins. This clonotype has just a few counts. TCRdb reprocessed the 5' RACE reads with MiXCR, giving one entry per CDR3 protein. Found here are 1.5 million or so distinct CDR3 sequences, about 32% of them singletons; the top ten hold 0.25% to 0.3%. This clonotype originated in a newborn girl in good health. The material sequenced was cord blood.

CDR3 protein: CASSPRTSGGMYNEQFF. CDR3 DNA sequence: TGTGCCAGCAGCCCCAGGACTAGCGGGGGTATGTACAATGAGCAGTTCTTC. The chain has TRBV7-9 and TRBJ2-1; 13 bases agree with TRBD2. The V gene's germline CDR1 is SEHNR and CDR2 FQNEAQ (reference sequence). The V segment lost 5 bases and the J segment 4 bases; nucleotides outside the gene matches: 8. There are 17 residues in the CDR3.